This entry lists 32 T cell receptor beta chains sequenced from one sample in a study of OX40 agonist ivuxolimab in advanced cancers. Some clones are missing from TCRdb's copy, which holds only in-frame ones; the method was immunoSEQ multiplex PCR. The repertoire holds approximately 91,000 clones, with about nine tenths as singletons. The sample consisted of CD4+ or CD8+ T cells sorted from blood, taken in a trial of the OX40 agonist ivuxolimab. The receptors here all came from an adult with an advanced solid tumor such as melanoma, head and neck, liver or kidney cancer.

The V gene is TRBV18, the J gene TRBJ1-1, with TRBD1 as a possible D gene (5 bases). CDR3 length equals 14 residues. Trimming took 0 bases from V and 4 from J, leaving 9 bases between them. The V gene's germline CDR1 is KGHSH and CDR2 LQKENI. CDR3 residues: CASSPPGQGTEAFF. CDR3 nucleotides: TGTGCCAGCTCACCACCCGGGCAGGGCACTGAAGCTTTCTTT.

The J gene is TRBJ2-7, the V gene TRBV5-1; D gene unclear. This CDR3 has 13 amino acids. The V and J ends lost 4 bases and 0 bases respectively, with 8 bases between them. Germline lookup yields CDR1 SGHRS and CDR2 YFSETQ. In DNA, the CDR3 is TGCGCCAGCAGCCCTGGGCCCTCCTACGAGCAGTACTTC. As protein: CASSPGPSYEQYF.

V and J are TRBV19 and TRBJ1-4; TRBD1 matches at 7 bases. The CDR3 has 15 amino acids. CDR1 is LNHDA and CDR2 is SQIVND in the germline V gene (reference sequence). V was clipped by 9 bases and J by 7 bases; unmatched bases: 14. CDR3 amino acids: CASLSRTGLFEKLFF. The CDR3 nucleotides read TGTGCCAGCCTCTCCAGGACAGGTTTATTTGAAAAACTGTTTTTT.

This clone showed up just once. J is TRBJ1-1 and V is TRBV10-2; D ambiguous. The germline CDR1 and CDR2 sequences are WSHSY and SAAADI. The V end lost 3 bases, the J end lost 1 base, and 9 bases lay between the germline ends. The CDR3 contains 14 residues. Written as DNA, the CDR3 is TGCGCCAGCAGTGATAGGGTTAAGAACACTGAAGCTTTCTTT. This encodes CASSDRVKNTEAFF.

This chain links TRBV2 with TRBJ2-3, with D perhaps TRBD2 (6 bases). The CDR3 length is 15 residues. Germline assignment: CDR1 SNHLY and CDR2 FYNNEI. Between the trimmed V and J ends, which lost 6 bases and 0 bases, there was a span of 13 bases. CDR3 nucleotides: TGTGCCAGCAGGACTCTAGCGTCTAGCACAGATACGCAGTATTTT. As protein: CASRTLASSTDTQYF.

The chain couples TRBV18 to TRBJ2-7, with D possibly being TRBD1 (6 bases). Deletions cut 5 bases from V and 3 bases from J, with 11 bases between. The CDR3 has 13 amino acids. Germline V gene lookup returns CDR1 KGHSH and CDR2 LQKENI. CDR3 nucleotides: TGTGCCAGCTCATTAATACAGGGCTACGAGCAGTACTTC. It codes for CASSLIQGYEQYF. Looking up the rest from reference TRBV18 and TRBJ2-7 gives the full variable domain: NAGVMQNPRHLVRRRGQEARLRCSPMKGHSHVYWYRQLPEEGLKFMVYLQKENIIDESGMPKERFSAEFPKEGPSILRIQQVVRGDSAAYFCASSLIQGYEQYFGPGTRLTVT.

The chain has TRBV23-1 and TRBJ1-2; D not certain. TRBV23-1 is an ORF, with its function uncertain. The V end was cut by 3 bases, the J end by 8 bases, with 22 bases between. There are 16 residues in the CDR3. CDR3 residues: CASSHPEKKGNDGYTF. The CDR3 DNA sequence: TGCGCCAGCAGTCACCCCGAGAAGAAGGGAAACGACGGCTACACCTTC.

This chain links TRBV5-1 with TRBJ2-3, with 7 bases matching TRBD1. The CDR3 is 14 residues long. Looked up from germline, CDR1 is SGHRS and CDR2 is YFSETQ. Unmatched junction bases numbered 6, after V lost 6 bases and J lost 2 bases. The DNA for the CDR3 is TGCGCCAGCAAAATCGGGACAGCCACAGATACGCAGTATTTT. Its translation is CASKIGTATDTQYF.

The chain is built from TRBV11-3 and TRBJ1-6; perhaps TRBD1 as D (6 bases). The CDR3 loop spans 13 amino acids. The V gene's germline CDR1 is SGHNT and CDR2 YENEEA. V lost 5 bases to trimming and J lost 15 bases, with 17 bases between them. The CDR3 region is CASSASQGRVLHF. CDR3 nucleotide sequence: TGTGCCAGCAGCGCCTCGCAGGGGCGAGTCCTCCACTTT.

This clone was detected once. The chain has TRBV18 and TRBJ2-3, with D uncertain. In germline, CDR1 is KGHSH, CDR2 LQKENI. With 0 bases removed from V and 1 base from J, the gap between germline ends came to 5 bases. This CDR3 contains 14 residues. The CDR3 sequence is CASSPPRGTDTQYF. CDR3 bases: TGTGCCAGCTCACCACCTAGGGGCACAGATACGCAGTATTTT.

The chain links TRBV2 to TRBJ2-3; TRBD2 matches 8 bases. In germline, CDR1 is SNHLY, CDR2 FYNNEI. The CDR3 sequence is 15 residues long. V lost 3 bases, J lost 2 bases, and 4 bases stayed unmatched. CDR3 loop: CASSEGSGITDTQYF. The CDR3 nucleotides read TGTGCCAGCAGTGAGGGTAGCGGGATCACAGATACGCAGTATTTT. Full variable domain (missing parts from reference TRBV2 and TRBJ2-3): EPEVTQTPSHQVTQMGQEVILRCVPISNHLYFYWYRQILGQKVEFLVSFYNNEISEKSEIFDDQFSVERPDGSNFTLKIRSTKLEDSAMYFCASSEGSGITDTQYFGPGTRLTVL.

The rearrangement joins TRBV5-4 to TRBJ2-7; TRBD2 aligns across 13 bases. The CDR3 spans 19 residues. Germline V gives CDR1 SGHNT, CDR2 YYREEE (reference sequence). The V segment lost 1 base and the J segment 0 bases; nucleotides outside the gene matches: 10. The CDR3 loop is CASSLSRTSGGDYSYEQYF. CDR3 bases: TGTGCCAGCAGCTTGTCACGGACTAGCGGGGGCGACTACTCCTACGAGCAGTACTTC.

This clone showed up just once. The V and J genes are TRBV7-2 and TRBJ1-5; the D gene is possibly TRBD1 (5 bases). Per the germline V gene, CDR1 is SGHTA and CDR2 is FQGNSA. This CDR3 contains 16 residues. V dropped 4 bases and J dropped 2 bases, with 15 bases sitting between them. CDR3 in DNA: TGTGCCAGCAGCTCCCACCAGGGTACGGGCAATCAGCCCCAGCATTTT. This sequence encodes CASSSHQGTGNQPQHF. Full variable domain (outside the CDR3, taken from reference TRBV7-2 and TRBJ1-5): GAGVSQSPSNKVTEKGKDVELRCDPISGHTALYWYRQSLGQGLEFLIYFQGNSAPDKSGLPSDRFSAERTGGSVSTLTIQRTQQEDSAVYLCASSSHQGTGNQPQHFGDGTRLSIL.

This clone was seen a handful of times. The chain recombines TRBV14 with TRBJ2-6; D is ambiguous. Germline V CDR1 and CDR2: SGHDN, FVKESK. CDR3 length equals 16 residues. V was clipped by 4 bases and J by 0 bases, with 10 bases between them. In DNA, the CDR3 is TGTGCCAGCAGCCCCAGTACGAGCTCTGGGGCCAACGTCCTGACTTTC. This sequence encodes CASSPSTSSGANVLTF.

The chain recombines TRBV9 with TRBJ2-7; D not certain. Germline V gene sequence: CDR1 SGDLS, CDR2 YYNGEE. The CDR3 consists of 15 residues. V shed 4 bases and J shed 4 bases, with 18 bases lying between them. CDR3 sequence reads: CASSYDERAPYEQYF. Here the CDR3 DNA reads TGTGCCAGCAGCTACGACGAACGGGCACCTTACGAGCAGTACTTC.

The chain combines TRBV7-3 with TRBJ1-2; 11 positions match TRBD1. Germline V gives CDR1 SGHTA, CDR2 FQGTGA. This CDR3 has 15 residues. V lost 5 bases, J lost 8 bases, and 10 bases stayed unmatched. CDR3 in amino acids: CASSPNPDRGRGYTF. In nucleotides, the CDR3 is TGTGCCAGCAGCCCCAACCCGGACAGGGGGCGAGGCTACACCTTC.

This clone was seen only once. The chain is built from TRBV5-4 and TRBJ1-6; no definite D call. V lost 0 bases, J lost 10 bases, and 11 bases lay in between. The CDR3 contains 14 residues. Germline values: CDR1 SGHNT, CDR2 YYREEE (reference sequence). The CDR3 nucleotides read TGTGCCAGCAGCTTGGGACTAGATCACTCACCCCTCCACTTT. It translates to CASSLGLDHSPLHF.

This clone appeared once. The gene calls are TRBV6-5 and TRBJ1-2; possibly TRBD1 for D (5 bases). This CDR3 spans 15 amino acids. In germline, CDR1 is MNHEY, CDR2 SVGAGI. Trimming cost V 7 bases and J 4 bases, with 19 bases left between them. CDR3 sequence: CASTLRRVQGYGYTF. DNA of the CDR3: TGTGCCAGCACCCTCCGGAGGGTCCAGGGCTATGGCTACACCTTC.

The V and J genes are TRBV18 and TRBJ2-2; 8 nucleotides line up with TRBD1. Germline trimming cut 6 bases from V and 1 base from J; bases unmatched to any gene: 4. This CDR3 is 15 amino acids long. Germline CDR1 is KGHSH and CDR2 is LQKENI. Here the CDR3 reads CASSPGTGNTGELFF. The CDR3 region has the DNA TGTGCCAGCTCGCCCGGGACAGGGAACACCGGGGAGCTGTTTTTT. Drawing the rest from reference TRBV18 and TRBJ2-2, the complete variable domain is NAGVMQNPRHLVRRRGQEARLRCSPMKGHSHVYWYRQLPEEGLKFMVYLQKENIIDESGMPKERFSAEFPKEGPSILRIQQVVRGDSAAYFCASSPGTGNTGELFFGEGSRLTVL.

This chain joins TRBV28 and TRBJ1-2, with a weak D call TRBD1 (6 bases). Trimming stripped 2 bases from V and 2 bases from J, with 12 bases between. This CDR3 has 15 amino acids. Germline V gene sequence: CDR1 MDHEN, CDR2 SYDVKM. The DNA for the CDR3 is TGTGCCAGCAGTTTAGGGGACACAGGGAACTATGGCTACACCTTC. Translating gives CASSLGDTGNYGYTF.

CDR3 amino acids: CASRGEGYGYTF. The CDR3 nucleotides are TGCGCCAGCAGGGGAGAGGGCTATGGCTACACCTTC. The V gene is TRBV23-1, the J gene TRBJ1-2; D unresolved. TRBV23-1 is sorted into the ORF group, with uncertain function. This CDR3 region has 12 residues. Trimming removed 6 bases from V and 4 bases from J, with 9 bases in between.

The chain combines TRBV10-2 with TRBJ2-2; D gene unclear. This CDR3 region has 12 residues. Between the trimmed V and J ends, which lost 2 bases and 4 bases, there was a span of 2 bases. Germline lookup yields CDR1 WSHSY and CDR2 SAAADI. For the CDR3, the DNA is TGCGCCAGCAGTGAGCTCACCGGGGAGCTGTTTTTT. Protein: CASSELTGELFF.

This chain connects TRBV5-1 to TRBJ1-2; D remains ambiguous. This CDR3 has 18 residues. Trimming removed 2 bases from V and 8 bases from J, with 28 bases in between. The germline CDR1 and CDR2 sequences are SGHRS and YFSETQ. CDR3 sequence (DNA): TGCGCCAGCAGCTTCAACTCTCCGGGCCCGTCTTCTACCATGGGCTACACCTTC. This codes for CASSFNSPGPSSTMGYTF.

V is TRBV4-3 and J is TRBJ2-7; TRBD1 or TRBD2 may be the D gene (6 bases each). CDR3 length equals 14 residues. V was trimmed by 0 bases and J by 7 bases, leaving 13 bases between them. Germline CDR1 LGHNA, CDR2 YSLEER. The CDR3 spells CASSQERGGGEQYF. The CDR3 DNA reads TGCGCCAGCAGCCAAGAGAGAGGGGGAGGAGAGCAGTACTTC.

The chain carries TRBV12-5 and TRBJ2-7; tentatively, D is TRBD1 or TRBD2 (5 bases each). The CDR3 runs to 11 residues. V dropped 9 bases and J dropped 4 bases, with 10 bases sitting between them. CDR1 is LGHNT and CDR2 is FRNRAP in the germline V gene. Here the CDR3 DNA reads TGTGCTAGCGGGGACCAGTACGAGCAGTACTTC. It encodes CASGDQYEQYF.

The chain couples TRBV5-8 to TRBJ2-1; 15 nucleotides align to TRBD2. Trimming took 3 bases from V and 1 from J; bases not matched to a gene: 5. The CDR3 has 18 amino acids. CDR1 and CDR2 from the germline V gene are SGHTS and YDEGEE. Here the CDR3 DNA reads TGTGCCAGCAGCTCCTGGACTAGCGGGGGGGCGTCCTACAATGAGCAGTTCTTC. Its translation is CASSSWTSGGASYNEQFF.

This clone was seen a single time. V and J are TRBV6-5 and TRBJ2-1; unclear D gene. V dropped 1 base and J dropped 0 bases, with 10 bases sitting between them. The CDR3 has 16 amino acids. Per the germline V gene, CDR1 is MNHEY and CDR2 is SVGAGI. Here the CDR3 reads CASSYLTRISYNEQFF. CDR3 nucleotide sequence: TGTGCCAGCAGTTACTTAACAAGAATCTCCTACAATGAGCAGTTCTTC.

This chain connects TRBV11-3 to TRBJ1-1, with 9 bases that match TRBD1. This CDR3 has 16 residues. Per germline, CDR1 SGHNT and CDR2 YENEEA. V lost 6 bases and J lost 1; bases outside the gene matches: 9. The CDR3 DNA is TGTGCCAGCAGTTCCGGGACAGGGAGCCCGAACACTGAAGCTTTCTTT. Translating it yields CASSSGTGSPNTEAFF. The complete variable domain, with remaining parts taken from reference TRBV11-3 and TRBJ1-1, reads EAGVVQSPRYKIIEKKQPVAFWCNPISGHNTLYWYLQNLGQGPELLIRYENEEAVDDSQLPKDRFSAERLKGVDSTLKIQPAELGDSAVYLCASSSGTGSPNTEAFFGQGTRLTVV.

V usage is TRBV9 and J usage is TRBJ2-5; 11 bases fit TRBD2. V lost 0 bases to trimming and J lost 5 bases; unmatched junction nucleotides: 6. CDR3 length: 16 residues. The germline V gene encodes CDR1 SGDLS and CDR2 YYNGEE. CDR3 region: CASSVDTSGGPETQYF. CDR3 coding DNA: TGTGCCAGCAGCGTAGATACTAGCGGGGGACCGGAGACCCAGTACTTC. The variable domain in full, completed from reference TRBV9 and TRBJ2-5, reads DSGVTQTPKHLITATGQRVTLRCSPRSGDLSVYWYQQSLDQGLQFLIQYYNGEERAKGNILERFSAQQFPDLHSELNLSSLELGDSALYFCASSVDTSGGPETQYFGPGTRLLVL.

The chain couples TRBV4-2 to TRBJ1-4, with D unclear. CDR3 size: 16 residues. Trimming took off 1 base at V and 3 bases at J, with 12 bases between the two ends. The germline CDR1 and CDR2 sequences are LGHNA and YNFKEQ. The chain's CDR3 is CASSQAMSGSNEKLFF. The CDR3 nucleotides are TGTGCCAGCAGCCAAGCTATGTCTGGGTCTAATGAAAAACTGTTTTTT.

The chain employs TRBV7-8 and TRBJ2-7; TRBD1 aligns across 8 bases. Germline values: CDR1 SGHVS, CDR2 FQNEAQ. J lost 3 bases, V lost 5 bases, and 6 bases had no gene match. This CDR3 is built from 14 residues. CDR3 coding DNA: TGTGCCAGCAGCCTGGCCGGGACAGGCTACGAGCAGTACTTC. Protein: CASSLAGTGYEQYF. The variable domain in full, completed from reference TRBV7-8 and TRBJ2-7, reads GAGVSQSPRYKVAKRGQDVALRCDPISGHVSLFWYQQALGQGPEFLTYFQNEAQLDKSGLPSDRFFAERPEGSVSTLKIQRTQQEDSAVYLCASSLAGTGYEQYFGPGTRLTVT.

This chain connects TRBV4-1 to TRBJ1-2; D may be TRBD1 (6 bases). CDR3 length equals 16 residues. V was clipped by 0 bases and J by 0 bases, with 11 bases between them. Germline V gives CDR1 MGHRA, CDR2 YSYEKL. The CDR3 loop reads CASSQEGQKSNYGYTF. Here the CDR3 DNA reads TGCGCCAGCAGCCAAGAAGGACAGAAATCTAACTATGGCTACACCTTC.